This T cell receptor beta chain was identified in a study of blood T cells in healthy people across ages. This clonotype showed up many times. The antigen is unknown. A second about 6 to 12 cycle PCR used barcoded and J-beta primers. Each of the cDNA molecules was tagged by a template-switch adaptor with 12 random nucleotides. TCRdb processed the 5' RACE reads anew with MiXCR; each CDR3 protein has one entry. Among 650,000 to 800,000 distinct CDR3 sequences listed, under 65% were seen once. Findings of the study overall: Versus aged donors, long-lived donors had higher diversity and more naive CD4+ cells. The unknown donor CMV status may have confounded expanded clonotype changes.

The CDR3 covers 15 residues. V was clipped by 7 bases and J by 2 bases, with 16 bases between them. Per the germline V gene, CDR1 is SGHTA and CDR2 is FQGNSA. The source material was blood. The source of this sequence is a woman aged 80 or over in good health. J is TRBJ2-3 and V is TRBV7-2; D assignment may be TRBD1 or TRBD2 (6 bases each). The CDR3 nucleotides read TGTGCCAGCAAGGTGGGGGGCCCGAACACAGATACGCAGTATTTT. Its translation: CASKVGGPNTDTQYF. The whole variable domain, remainder taken from reference TRBV7-2 and TRBJ2-3, is GAGVSQSPSNKVTEKGKDVELRCDPISGHTALYWYRQSLGQGLEFLIYFQGNSAPDKSGLPSDRFSAERTGGSVSTLTIQRTQQEDSAVYLCASKVGGPNTDTQYFGPGTRLTVL.